Reported below is one T cell receptor beta chain. Its target antigen remains unknown. No base quality information exists; no much larger clone differs at one position. These data originate in a study of identical twins (TCRdb year 2016). Study-wide context: To test whether fetal clonotypes persist, this study deep-sequenced TCR alpha and beta repertoires from monozygotic twins, from unrelated adults of various ages, and from cord blood. To rule out contamination, the twin experiments were replicated at different times with different library preparation protocols. General conclusions and limits of the study: Compared with coincidental sharing between unrelated individuals, out-of-frame TCR alpha sequences shared between twins showed an excess of sequences with low generation probability. Because the same donors could not be followed over many years, conclusions were based on cross-sectional statistical analysis. Invariant T cells such as MAIT and iNKT could partly confound zero-insertion analyses, though diverse VJ usage argued against this for most clonotypes. Fewer insertions were carried by abundant cord blood beta clonotypes, a similar but weaker trend appeared in young adult naive repertoires, and no such trend appeared in memory repertoires. Out-of-frame TCR alpha sharing in monozygotic twins was systematically underestimated by recombination models, whereas sharing between unrelated individuals was in agreement with the recombination models. Excess twin sharing in beta out-of-frame sequences was weaker because fewer shared sequences lowered the signal-to-noise ratio.

Every donor was a healthy Caucasian. The library was obtained by 5' RACE. The sequencer listed for this sample is Illumina HiSeq 2000. Template switching introduced a universal primer binding site; the final cDNA contained a unique molecular identifier, enabling accurate counting of TCR cDNA molecules. First-strand cDNA for TCR alpha and beta chains was synthesized from specific primers in the conserved constant-segment region. To control for contamination, every cDNA library carried two barcodes: a SMART-Mk sample barcode plus Illumina barcodes. Two successive PCR steps introduced TruSeq adapter sequences along with Illumina sample barcodes. The TCR alpha and beta cDNA libraries were sequenced on the Illumina HiSeq platform using custom primers. The authors processed their data as follows. MiGEC was used to process raw reads and extract unique molecular identifiers, and MiXCR was used to find CDR3 positions. Recombination models were inferred per individual with the repgenHMM and IGoR tools using an EM algorithm. Shared clonotype analysis was performed with the tcR package in R, normalizing sharing by the product of cloneset sizes. To study raw recombination free of thymic and clonal selection effects, out-of-frame nonproductive sequences were analyzed. TCRdb ran its own pipeline on the public reads, namely fastp trimming at Q25 and MiXCR clone calling, and kept in-frame beta chains. Entries are consolidated by CDR3 protein sequence, retaining the most common genes and DNA. These V and J calls rely on TCRdb rather than the paper's analysis. Here the sample has 1.5 million to 2 million distinct CDR3 sequences; about 31% occur a single time. The top ten constitute about 0.27% of the sample.

CDR1 is given as MNHEY and CDR2 as SVGAGI, both from the germline V gene. V is clipped by 2 bases and J by 7 bases, and the sequence between their germline boundaries is 12 bases long. From cysteine to phenylalanine, the CDR3 is 13 amino acids long. Just CDR3 DNA is preserved here, 39 bases in frame from base 1. The receptor chain draws on TRBV6-5 and TRBJ2-7; the best D guess is TRBD2, with 5 bases matching. Input material: cord blood. The source is a newborn girl in good health. The CDR3 loop reads CASSYGWRNEQYF. The nucleotide sequence is given as TGTGCCAGCAGTTACGGGTGGAGGAATGAGCAGTACTTC.